This TCR beta chain was observed in a study of T-cell reconstitution after alpha-beta-depleted transplantation in children. Overall study results and limits: Alpha-beta T cells about two months after transplant reportedly derived from several hundred expanded graft clones.

There are a few counts of this clonotype. Its specificity is unknown. For TCRbeta, the library was prepared with unique molecular identifiers. TCRdb re-called the PCR reads with MiXCR, one entry per CDR3 protein. The sample holds hundreds of thousands of distinct CDR3 sequences, around 13% seen once. Deletions cut 0 bases from V and 7 bases from J, with 13 bases between. CDR1 and CDR2 from the germline V gene are SGHRS and YFSETQ. CDR3 size: 15 residues. This clonotype was obtained from a girl between 2 and 10 years old with congenital amegakaryocytic thrombocytopenia, due to receive a stem cell transplant. Sequencing used PBMCs, obtained before TCRalphabeta/CD19-depleted stem cell transplant. The chain has TRBV5-1 and TRBJ1-4, with D perhaps TRBD1 (5 bases). This chain's CDR3 is CASSLEQAYGEKLFF. CDR3 sequence (DNA): TGCGCCAGCAGCTTGGAACAGGCTTACGGTGAAAAACTGTTTTTT.